The 19 T cell receptor beta chains below all came from one sample that was sequenced in a study of shared clonotypes between healthy human individuals (TCRdb year 2020). CD8 naive samples were obtained by positive selection for CCR7 among CD45RO-negative cells, yielding a CD45RA+CCR7+ population from which TemRA cells were excluded. Receptor libraries were prepared by the immunoSEQ multiplex PCR assay. In TCRdb, the immuneACCESS table is reduced to in-frame sequences with V and J assigned. These tables do not hold every clone; where another copy was compared, an unresolved V gene accounts for under half, and the others remain unexplained. The table for this sample lists 2 million to 2.5 million clones; less than 95% of them were counted only once. In total, the top ten clones hold roughly 1.1% of the sample. The sample was naive CD8+ T cells sorted from blood. What this sample's cell subset or site label stands for: CD45RA+CCR7+. Source of these receptors: a man between 18 and 29 years old in good health.

J is TRBJ2-3 and V is TRBV9, with D possibly matching TRBD1 (5 bases). The CDR3 is 11 amino acids. The V gene's germline CDR1 is SGDLS and CDR2 YYNGEE. The V end lost 6 bases, the J end lost 5 bases, and 7 bases lay between the germline ends. The CDR3 coding sequence is TGTGCCAGCAAGGGGTTAGATACGCAGTATTTT. This translates into CASKGLDTQYF.

A note on this clone: One junction end disagrees with the germline gene, perhaps due to a read error. The chain recombines TRBV9 with TRBJ2-3, with 11 bases fitting TRBD2. The CDR3 totals 14 residues. From germline, CDR1 is SGDLS and CDR2 YYNGEE. This CDR3 reads CASSGRASLDTQYF. Here the CDR3 DNA reads TGTGCCAGTAGCGGGAGGGCCTCTTTAGATACGCAGTATTTT. Full variable domain (remainder filled in from reference TRBV9 and TRBJ2-3): DSGVTQTPKHLITATGQRVTLRCSPRSGDLSVYWYQQSLDQGLQFLIQYYNGEERAKGNILERFSAQQFPDLHSELNLSSLELGDSALYFCASSGRASLDTQYFGPGTRLTVL.

The chain recombines TRBV7-6 with TRBJ2-7; 7 nucleotides align to TRBD2. The CDR3 is made up of 14 amino acids. In germline, CDR1 is SGHVS, CDR2 FNYEAQ. After removal of 2 bases from V and 6 bases from J, the junction contained 7 bases not matched to a gene. CDR3 loop: CASSLFGGGGEQYF. The CDR3 DNA is TGTGCCAGCAGCTTATTTGGCGGGGGTGGCGAGCAGTACTTC.

This clone turned up a few times. The chain joins TRBV10-3 to TRBJ1-5; D perhaps matches TRBD1 (5 bases). This CDR3 contains 13 residues. Between the trimmed V and J ends, which lost 5 bases and 3 bases, there was a span of 8 bases. Germline loops: CDR1 ENHRY, CDR2 SYGVKD. CDR3 nucleotides: TGTGCCATCAGTCTACAGGACAATCAGCCCCAGCATTTT. Translation gives CAISLQDNQPQHF.

V and J are TRBV27 and TRBJ1-1; D may be TRBD1 (5 bases). Trimming shortened V by 0 bases and J by 3 bases, and 14 bases separated the two germline ends. Per germline, CDR1 MNHEY and CDR2 SMNVEV (reference sequence). This CDR3 region has 16 residues. CDR3 protein: CASSLSQGEGYTEAFF. As DNA, the CDR3 is TGTGCCAGCAGTTTATCCCAGGGAGAGGGGTACACTGAAGCTTTCTTT.

The chain joins TRBV5-6 to TRBJ2-7; D possibly corresponds to TRBD2 (6 bases). CDR1 and CDR2 from the germline V gene are SGHDT and YYEEEE. This CDR3 comprises 16 residues. Trimming removed 2 bases at V and 2 bases at J, with 17 bases between. This chain's CDR3 is CASSFGLGLQTYEQYF. CDR3 bases: TGTGCCAGCAGCTTCGGGTTGGGACTTCAAACCTACGAGCAGTACTTC.

The V gene is TRBV10-1, the J gene TRBJ2-1; tentative D call: TRBD2 (6 bases). Germline assignment: CDR1 WNHNN and CDR2 SYGVQD (reference sequence). The CDR3 loop spans 15 amino acids. Trimming took off 0 bases at V and 5 bases at J, with 11 bases between the two ends. This CDR3 is CASSESQGGNNEQFF. The CDR3 nucleotides are TGCGCCAGCAGTGAGTCTCAGGGCGGGAACAATGAGCAGTTCTTC.

V gene TRBV4-1 combines with J gene TRBJ1-2; TRBD1 matches 10 bases. V shed 4 bases and J 4 bases; nucleotides not matched to a gene: 6. CDR3 length equals 15 residues. Germline CDR1 is MGHRA and CDR2 is YSYEKL. CDR3 amino acids: CASSLTTGGPYGYTF. The DNA of the CDR3 is TGCGCCAGCAGCCTAACGACAGGGGGCCCCTATGGCTACACCTTC.

The chain uses TRBV11-2 and TRBJ2-1; either TRBD1 or TRBD2 may supply D (5 bases each). CDR1 is SGHAT and CDR2 is FQNNGV in the germline V gene. The V end lost 6 bases, the J end lost 7 bases, and 19 bases lay between the germline ends. CDR3 length equals 15 residues. CDR3 sequence reads: CASSSLPGTGNEQFF. DNA of the CDR3: TGTGCCAGCAGTTCTTTACCCGGGACGGGAAATGAGCAGTTCTTC. Supplemented by reference TRBV11-2 and TRBJ2-1, the full variable domain reads EAGVAQSPRYKIIEKRQSVAFWCNPISGHATLYWYQQILGQGPKLLIQFQNNGVVDDSQLPKDRFSAERLKGVDSTLKIQPAKLEDSAVYLCASSSLPGTGNEQFFGPGTRLTVL.

The rearrangement uses TRBV6-5 and TRBJ1-2, with D unclear. CDR3 size: 13 residues. Between the trimmed V and J ends, which lost 6 bases and 5 bases, there was a span of 13 bases. CDR1 and CDR2 (germline): MNHEY, SVGAGI. The CDR3 nucleotides are TGTGCCAGCAGCCCGGACGGACCGTATGGCTACACCTTC. Protein sequence: CASSPDGPYGYTF.

The genes are TRBV9 and TRBJ1-1; the D gene is possibly TRBD1 (6 bases). Trimming left V 3 bases short and J 4 bases short, with 13 bases between. The CDR3 length is 14 residues. CDR1 SGDLS and CDR2 YYNGEE come from the germline V gene. Here the CDR3 DNA reads TGTGCCAGCAGCGAGGGGGGCTTGGGCACTGAAGCTTTCTTT. Protein: CASSEGGLGTEAFF.

The gene calls are TRBV13 and TRBJ2-7, with 9 nucleotides matching TRBD2. With 5 bases clipped from V and 5 bases from J, the junction kept 7 bases outside the gene matches. Germline CDR1 and CDR2: PRHDT and FYEKMQ (reference sequence). The CDR3 covers 14 residues. The CDR3, as DNA: TGTGCCAGCAGCCCAAGCGGGGGGCCGAACGAGCAGTACTTC. This gives the protein CASSPSGGPNEQYF. Supplemented by reference TRBV13 and TRBJ2-7, the full variable domain reads AAGVIQSPRHLIKEKRETATLKCYPIPRHDTVYWYQQGPGQDPQFLISFYEKMQSDKGSIPDRFSAQQFSDYHSELNMSSLELGDSALYFCASSPSGGPNEQYFGPGTRLTVT.

The chain employs TRBV27 and TRBJ2-7; D might be TRBD1 (6 bases). The V end was cut by 5 bases, the J end by 2 bases, with 25 bases between. CDR3 size: 18 residues. In germline, CDR1 is MNHEY, CDR2 SMNVEV (reference sequence). CDR3 region: CASSPLWGPTERAYEQYF. For the CDR3, the DNA is TGTGCCAGCAGTCCCCTTTGGGGGCCGACGGAAAGAGCCTACGAGCAGTACTTC.

This clone has only one observation. A junction end diverges from the germline sequence, so it may reflect a read error. Other DNA sequences in the sample encode the same CDR3. V gene TRBV4-1 combines with J gene TRBJ2-7; TRBD2 is a possible D gene (6 bases). Germline loops: CDR1 MGHRA, CDR2 YSYEKL. The CDR3 totals 13 residues. The CDR3 reads CASSHSGPYEQYF. As DNA, the CDR3 is TGCGCCAGCAGCCATAGCGGCCCCTACGAACAGTACTTC.

The chain combines TRBV19 with TRBJ1-1; a weak D match, TRBD1 (5 bases). Germline V gene sequence: CDR1 LNHDA, CDR2 SQIVND (reference sequence). This CDR3 spans 13 amino acids. V shed 3 bases and J shed 1 base, with 6 bases lying between them. This CDR3 reads CASSMTANTEAFF. In DNA form, the CDR3 reads TGTGCCAGTAGTATGACAGCGAACACTGAAGCTTTCTTT.

The gene calls are TRBV4-3 and TRBJ2-7; TRBD1 matches at 8 bases. The CDR3 sequence is 14 residues long. V gave up 2 bases and J gave up 6 bases; unmatched junction bases: 6. Germline V gene data show CDR1 as LGHNA and CDR2 as YSLEER. The CDR3 loop reads CASSQFRGLFEQYF. The CDR3 bases are TGCGCCAGCAGCCAATTCAGGGGGCTGTTCGAGCAGTACTTC.

This chain connects TRBV28 to TRBJ2-7; D may be TRBD1 or TRBD2 (5 bases each). The germline V and J ends were trimmed by 1 base and 5 bases, with 15 bases remaining between them. The CDR3 loop spans 15 amino acids. Germline V gene sequence: CDR1 MDHEN, CDR2 SYDVKM. Written as DNA, the CDR3 is TGTGCCAGCAGTTTATATGGGACGGGCAACGACGAGCAGTACTTC. It specifies CASSLYGTGNDEQYF.

The chain joins TRBV6-5 to TRBJ1-1, with a possible D match to TRBD1 (5 bases). This CDR3 has 13 residues. Deletions cut 6 bases from V and 5 bases from J, with 13 bases between. CDR1 and CDR2 from the germline V gene are MNHEY and SVGAGI. The CDR3 DNA reads TGTGCCAGCAGATCCGGGGGGAGGACTGAAGCTTTCTTT. Its protein product is CASRSGGRTEAFF.

The chain combines TRBV19 with TRBJ2-5; D is ambiguous. This CDR3 region has 15 residues. Germline V gene data show CDR1 as LNHDA and CDR2 as SQIVND (reference sequence). The V end lost 0 bases, the J end lost 5 bases, and 13 bases lay between the germline ends. The CDR3 loop is CASSIDLDAGETQYF. The CDR3 nucleotides read TGTGCCAGTAGTATAGATCTTGACGCCGGGGAGACCCAGTACTTC.